The rows below give T cell receptor beta chains drawn from one sample of a study of T cells after yellow fever vaccination. TCRdb re-called the 5' RACE reads through MiXCR, storing one row per CDR3 protein. The table shows 600,000 to 750,000 distinct CDR3 sequences, with 9% to 15% occurring only once. The source was PBMCs, collected on the day of the yellow fever booster vaccination. Every receptor here comes from a man aged 30 to 45 who received the YFV17D yellow fever vaccine. Both conserved end residues are part of each CDR3. The D gene is left open where the match is weak. For some rows the clone size is stated as once, few or many, or as a class when expanded; others skip it.

size	V	D	J	CDR3	DNA
many	TRBV5-6	TRBD1	TRBJ2-2	CASSPGTGGAVFRTGELFF	TGTGCCAGCAGCCCCGGGACAGGGGGCGCAGTTTTTCGTACCGGGGAGCTGTTTTTT
.	TRBV7-2	.	TRBJ2-3	CASSSEMMGEGGTQYF	TGTGCCAGCAGCTCCGAGATGATGGGGGAGGGGGGTACGCAGTATTTT
many	TRBV20-1	.	TRBJ2-7	CSATEGVAYEQYF	TGCAGTGCTACGGAAGGGGTAGCCTACGAGCAGTACTTC
.	TRBV4-3	.	TRBJ2-1	CASSQDGLPGSEQFF	TGCGCCAGCAGCCAAGATGGACTCCCCGGGAGTGAGCAGTTCTTC
.	TRBV7-9	TRBD2	TRBJ2-7	CASSSWTSGNEQYF	TGTGCCAGCAGCTCGTGGACTAGCGGGAACGAGCAGTACTTC
few	TRBV5-1	TRBD2	TRBJ2-1	CASSSASGRLNEQFF	TGCGCCAGCAGCTCTGCTAGCGGGAGGTTGAATGAGCAGTTCTTC
many	TRBV28	.	TRBJ2-7	CASSSFEEDYEQYF	TGTGCCAGCAGTTCCTTTGAAGAAGACTACGAGCAGTACTTC
few	TRBV20-1	TRBD1	TRBJ2-7	CSARGQGDSYEQYF	TGCAGTGCTAGAGGACAGGGTGATTCCTACGAGCAGTACTTC
.	TRBV11-3	.	TRBJ2-7	CASTNSGIGYEQYF	TGTGCCAGCACCAACTCGGGGATCGGCTACGAGCAGTACTTC
.	TRBV10-3	.	TRBJ2-5	CAISEPTGGEETQYF	TGTGCCATCAGTGAGCCGACAGGAGGTGAGGAGACCCAGTACTTC
.	TRBV12-3/TRBV12-4	.	TRBJ2-1	CASSLSRSFNEQFF	TGTGCCAGCAGTTTATCTCGGTCATTCAATGAGCAGTTCTTC
few	TRBV20-1	TRBD2	TRBJ2-1	CSPAGTIYNEQFF	TGCAGTCCCGCGGGGACTATCTACAATGAGCAGTTCTTC
many	TRBV12-3/TRBV12-4	.	TRBJ2-7	CASSSSSSYEQYF	TGTGCCAGCAGCTCCTCTAGCTCCTACGAGCAGTACTTC
few	TRBV20-1	.	TRBJ2-2	CSAPWGGSNTGELFF	TGCAGTGCTCCCTGGGGCGGGTCGAACACCGGGGAGCTGTTTTTT
few	TRBV6-1	.	TRBJ2-1	CASSATDQSSYNEQFF	TGTGCCAGCAGTGCGACTGACCAGAGCTCCTACAATGAGCAGTTCTTC
few	TRBV27	.	TRBJ2-2	CASRSTLGLTGELFF	TGTGCCAGCAGATCGACTCTGGGGTTGACCGGGGAGCTGTTTTTT
.	TRBV7-2	.	TRBJ2-2	CASSPGFQNTGELFF	TGTGCCAGCAGCCCCGGGTTCCAAAACACCGGGGAGCTGTTTTTT
.	TRBV15	.	TRBJ1-5	CATITSQPQHF	TGTGCCACCATTACCTCCCAGCCCCAGCATTTT
.	TRBV19	.	TRBJ1-2	CAGKGVGDYGYTF	TGTGCCGGCAAGGGGGTCGGTGACTATGGCTACACCTTC
few	TRBV5-5	TRBD2	TRBJ2-7	CASSLVSGRAGFAWEQYF	TGTGCCAGCAGCTTGGTGAGCGGGAGGGCCGGTTTTGCGTGGGAGCAGTACTTC
.	TRBV4-3	TRBD2	TRBJ2-1	CASSQGAAGGTYNEQFF	TGCGCCAGCAGCCAGGGGGCAGCGGGAGGAACCTACAATGAGCAGTTCTTC
.	TRBV7-2	.	TRBJ2-5	CASSLEAGRQETQYF	TGTGCCAGCAGCTTAGAGGCGGGGCGTCAAGAGACCCAGTACTTC
.	TRBV20-1	.	TRBJ2-3	CSARSSTTSDTQYF	TGCAGTGCTAGATCTAGTACTACCTCAGATACGCAGTATTTT
.	TRBV20-1	TRBD2	TRBJ2-7	CSAPTGTRWHEQYF	TGCAGTGCCCCTACCGGGACTAGATGGCACGAGCAGTACTTC
.	TRBV20-1	.	TRBJ2-1	CSAGPGVSYNEQFF	TGCAGCGCGGGGCCGGGAGTCTCCTACAATGAGCAGTTCTTC
.	TRBV30	TRBD1	TRBJ1-6	CAWSAPRTGASPLHF	TGTGCCTGGAGTGCCCCCCGGACAGGTGCTTCACCCCTCCACTTT
.	TRBV15	TRBD2	TRBJ2-2	CATSTLSPSSTSGSPPNTGELFF	TGTGCCACCAGCACGCTATCCCCGAGTTCGACTAGCGGGAGTCCCCCGAACACCGGGGAGCTGTTTTTT
few	TRBV12-3/TRBV12-4	.	TRBJ1-1	CASRTGTLGTEAFF	TGTGCCAGCAGAACCGGGACATTGGGGACTGAAGCTTTCTTT
once	TRBV20-1	.	TRBJ2-7	CSSQGASEQGSDYEQYF	TGCAGTTCTCAAGGCGCCTCGGAGCAGGGGAGTGACTACGAGCAGTACTTC
.	TRBV4-3	.	TRBJ2-7	CASSQDIIRVGEQYF	TGCGCCAGCAGCCAAGATATAATACGGGTCGGGGAGCAGTACTTC
many	TRBV7-2	TRBD2	TRBJ2-1	CASSRTSGSSYNEQFF	TGTGCCAGCAGCCGGACTAGCGGGAGCTCCTACAATGAGCAGTTCTTC
.	TRBV20-1	.	TRBJ2-1	CSANRESEHFF	TGCAGTGCTAACAGAGAGTCTGAGCATTTCTTC
many	TRBV28	.	TRBJ2-3	CASSPEFSTDTQYF	TGTGCCAGCAGTCCAGAGTTTAGCACAGATACGCAGTATTTT
few	TRBV2	.	TRBJ1-5	CASSEDRYQPQHF	TGTGCCAGCAGTGAAGATCGTTATCAGCCCCAGCATTTT
few	TRBV20-1	.	TRBJ1-6	CSARDLGLGNHYNSPLHF	TGCAGTGCTAGAGACCTGGGCCTTGGAAACCACTATAATTCACCCCTCCACTTT
few	TRBV12-3/TRBV12-4	TRBD1	TRBJ1-6	CASSVQGANSPLHF	TGTGCCAGCAGTGTCCAGGGGGCGAATTCACCCCTCCACTTT
few	TRBV20-1	.	TRBJ2-7	CSAKATRGFSYEQYF	TGCAGTGCTAAGGCGACTCGGGGTTTTTCGTACGAGCAGTACTTC
few	TRBV7-2	TRBD2	TRBJ2-5	CASSLELAGLQETQYF	TGTGCCAGCAGCTTAGAACTAGCGGGACTCCAAGAGACCCAGTACTTC
many	TRBV9	.	TRBJ1-3	CASSVAANSGNTIYF	TGTGCCAGCAGCGTAGCTGCCAACTCTGGAAACACCATATATTTT
.	TRBV5-5	TRBD2	TRBJ2-5	CASSLRLAVLGGTQYF	TGTGCCAGCAGCTTGAGACTAGCGGTTCTAGGTGGGACCCAGTACTTC
few	TRBV6-2/TRBV6-3	.	TRBJ1-1	CASTPSGEVAEAFF	TGTGCCAGCACTCCGAGTGGGGAGGTTGCTGAAGCTTTCTTT
many	TRBV25-1	TRBD2	TRBJ2-7	CASSEWGLAGEQYF	TGTGCCAGCAGTGAATGGGGACTAGCGGGAGAGCAGTACTTC
few	TRBV20-1	.	TRBJ1-3	CSAAEGGPGNTIYF	TGCAGTGCGGCCGAGGGAGGGCCTGGAAACACCATATATTTT
.	TRBV7-2	TRBD1	TRBJ2-3	CASSDRGIPDTQYF	TGTGCCAGCAGTGACAGGGGAATCCCAGATACGCAGTATTTT
.	TRBV5-5	TRBD2	TRBJ2-1	CASSLDLAGARGEQFF	TGTGCCAGCAGCTTGGATTTAGCGGGAGCGAGGGGTGAGCAGTTCTTC
many	TRBV7-6	.	TRBJ2-1	CASSLVGGDSYNEQFF	TGTGCCAGCAGCTTAGTGGGCGGGGACAGTTACAATGAGCAGTTCTTC
.	TRBV6-1	TRBD1	TRBJ1-6	CASNRGRNSPLHF	TGTGCCAGCAACAGGGGACGGAATTCACCCCTCCACTTT
.	TRBV6-1	TRBD1	TRBJ1-5	CASRMTGVNQPQHF	TGTGCCAGCAGGATGACAGGGGTCAATCAGCCCCAGCATTTT
once	TRBV2	.	TRBJ2-2	CASSLLGPGNTGELFF	TGTGCCAGCTCCCTCCTGGGGCCAGGGAACACCGGGGAGCTGTTTTTT
once	TRBV2	TRBD2	TRBJ2-7	CAICFGLAEWRTDYEQYF	TGTGCCATCTGTTTCGGACTAGCGGAGTGGCGGACCGACTACGAGCAGTACTTC
few	TRBV5-1	.	TRBJ2-6	CASSLQSGAGANVLTF	TGCGCCAGCAGCCTCCAATCCGGGGCTGGGGCCAACGTCCTGACTTTC
few	TRBV15	.	TRBJ2-3	CATSRASDTQYF	TGTGCCACCAGCAGAGCTTCAGATACGCAGTATTTT
few	TRBV10-1	TRBD2	TRBJ2-3	CASRSGNTDTQYF	TGCGCCAGCCGGAGCGGGAACACAGATACGCAGTATTTT
few	TRBV4-3	.	TRBJ1-5	CASSQDTNSLQPQHF	TGCGCCAGCAGCCAAGATACCAACTCGTTGCAGCCCCAGCATTTT